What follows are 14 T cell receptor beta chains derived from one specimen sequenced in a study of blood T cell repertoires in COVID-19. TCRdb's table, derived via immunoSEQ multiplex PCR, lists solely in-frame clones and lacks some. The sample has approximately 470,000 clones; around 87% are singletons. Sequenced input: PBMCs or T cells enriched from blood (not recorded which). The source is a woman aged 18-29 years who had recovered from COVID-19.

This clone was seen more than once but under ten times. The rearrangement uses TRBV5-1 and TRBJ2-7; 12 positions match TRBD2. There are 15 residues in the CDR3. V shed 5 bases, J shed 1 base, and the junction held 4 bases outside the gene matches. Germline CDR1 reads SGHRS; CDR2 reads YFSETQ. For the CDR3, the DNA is TGCGCCAGCAGAAGGACTAGCGGGGATTCCTACGAGCAGTACTTC. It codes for CASRRTSGDSYEQYF.

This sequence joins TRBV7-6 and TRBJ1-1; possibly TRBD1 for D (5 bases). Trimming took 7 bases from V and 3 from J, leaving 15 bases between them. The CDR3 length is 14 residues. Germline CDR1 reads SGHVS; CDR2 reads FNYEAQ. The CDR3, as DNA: TGTGCCAGCACCAGACTCAGGGTGCACACTGAAGCTTTCTTT. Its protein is CASTRLRVHTEAFF.

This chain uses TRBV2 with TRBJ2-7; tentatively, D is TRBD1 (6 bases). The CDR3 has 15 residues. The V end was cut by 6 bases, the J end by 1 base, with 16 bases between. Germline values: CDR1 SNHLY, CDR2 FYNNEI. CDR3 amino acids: CASSPPGHKSYEQYF. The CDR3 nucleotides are TGTGCCAGCAGCCCTCCGGGACACAAGTCCTACGAGCAGTACTTC.

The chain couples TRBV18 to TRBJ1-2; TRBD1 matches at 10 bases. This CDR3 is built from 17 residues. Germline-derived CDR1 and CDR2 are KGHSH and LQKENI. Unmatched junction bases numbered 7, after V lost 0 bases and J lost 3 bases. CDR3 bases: TGTGCCAGCTCACCACCGAGGGGGACAGGGGCCCACTATGGCTACACCTTC. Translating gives CASSPPRGTGAHYGYTF.

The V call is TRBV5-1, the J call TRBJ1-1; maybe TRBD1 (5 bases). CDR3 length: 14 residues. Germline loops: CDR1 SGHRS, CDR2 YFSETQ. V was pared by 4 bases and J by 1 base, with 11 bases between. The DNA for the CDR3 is TGCGCCAGCAGCCACACAGGAAGGAACACTGAAGCTTTCTTT. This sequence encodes CASSHTGRNTEAFF.

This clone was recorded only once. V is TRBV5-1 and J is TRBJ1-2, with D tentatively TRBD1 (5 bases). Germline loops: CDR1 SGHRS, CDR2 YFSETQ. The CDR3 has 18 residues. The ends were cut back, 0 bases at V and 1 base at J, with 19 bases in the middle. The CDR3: CASSLDGGGVRHNYGYTF. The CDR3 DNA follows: TGCGCCAGCAGCTTGGATGGGGGAGGCGTTCGGCATAACTATGGCTACACCTTC.

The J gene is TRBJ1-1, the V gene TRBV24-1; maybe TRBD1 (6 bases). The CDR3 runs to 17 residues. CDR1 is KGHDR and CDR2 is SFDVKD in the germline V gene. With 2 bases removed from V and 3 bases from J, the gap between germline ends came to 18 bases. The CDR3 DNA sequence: TGTGCCACCAGTGATTGGTGGGGGCGAGAAAGTCACACTGAAGCTTTCTTT. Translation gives CATSDWWGRESHTEAFF.

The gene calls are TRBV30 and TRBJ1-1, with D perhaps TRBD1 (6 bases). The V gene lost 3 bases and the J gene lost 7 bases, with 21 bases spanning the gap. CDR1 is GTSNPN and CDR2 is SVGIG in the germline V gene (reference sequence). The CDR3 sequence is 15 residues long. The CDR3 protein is CAWRPDPGHGDEAFF. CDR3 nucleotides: TGTGCCTGGAGACCCGATCCGGGACACGGAGATGAAGCTTTCTTT.

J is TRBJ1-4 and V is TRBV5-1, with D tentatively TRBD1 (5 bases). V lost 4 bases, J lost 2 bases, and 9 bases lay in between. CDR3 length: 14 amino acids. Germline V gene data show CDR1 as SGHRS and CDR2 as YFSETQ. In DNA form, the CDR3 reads TGCGCCAGCAGCCCGGGGACTACTAATGAAAAACTGTTTTTT. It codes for CASSPGTTNEKLFF.

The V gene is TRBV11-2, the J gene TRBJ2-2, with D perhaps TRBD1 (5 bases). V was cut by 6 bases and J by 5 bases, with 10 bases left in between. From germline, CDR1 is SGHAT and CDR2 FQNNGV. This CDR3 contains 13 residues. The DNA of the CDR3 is TGTGCCAGCAGTCCAGGGTTGACCGGGGAGCTGTTTTTT. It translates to CASSPGLTGELFF.

CDR3 sequence reads: CASSERGTSSSGNTIYF. Written as DNA, the CDR3 is TGTGCCAGCAGTGAACGGGGGACTTCCAGCTCTGGAAACACCATATATTTT. The rearrangement joins TRBV2 to TRBJ1-3, with D perhaps TRBD1 (5 bases). CDR1 and CDR2 (germline): SNHLY, FYNNEI. The CDR3 totals 17 residues. Trimming took 2 bases from V and 0 from J, leaving 14 bases between them.

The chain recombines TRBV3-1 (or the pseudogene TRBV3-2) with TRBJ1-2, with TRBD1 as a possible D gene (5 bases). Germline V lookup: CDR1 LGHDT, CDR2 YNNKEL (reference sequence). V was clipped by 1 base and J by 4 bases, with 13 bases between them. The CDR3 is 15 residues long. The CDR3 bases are TGTGCCAGCAGCCAAGTTGCAGGAGGGACCTATGGCTACACCTTC. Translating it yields CASSQVAGGTYGYTF.

CDR3 loop: CASRSSGVGSYTF. DNA for the CDR3: TGTGCCAGCAGAAGCTCAGGGGTTGGAAGCTACACCTTC. J is TRBJ1-2 and V is TRBV2, with a possible D match to TRBD1 (6 bases). With 6 bases removed from V and 9 bases from J, the gap between germline ends came to 17 bases. The CDR3 runs 13 residues. Germline CDR1 and CDR2: SNHLY and FYNNEI.

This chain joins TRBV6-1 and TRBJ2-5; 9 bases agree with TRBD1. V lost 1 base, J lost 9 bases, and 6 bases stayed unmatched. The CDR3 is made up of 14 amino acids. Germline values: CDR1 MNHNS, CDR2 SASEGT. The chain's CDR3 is CASSEERDRDPQYF. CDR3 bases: TGTGCCAGCAGTGAAGAACGGGACAGGGACCCCCAGTACTTC.